A single sample is the source of the 7 T cell receptor beta chains below, sequenced in a study of control samples from healthy donors and cancer patients. Only in-frame clones appear in the TCRdb table, and some are missing; sequencing was by immunoSEQ multiplex PCR. The data contain under 20,000 clones, 82% of them singletons. What was sequenced was PBMCs. Receptors originate from a man aged 80 or over with head and neck cancer.

The chain uses TRBV7-9 and TRBJ2-1; TRBD2 agrees at 7 bases. The germline V gene has CDR1 SEHNR and CDR2 FQNEAQ (reference sequence). The CDR3 spans 17 residues. V was pared by 10 bases and J by 3 bases, with 18 bases of the junction left unmatched. The CDR3 loop reads CAILLARERDDYNEQFF. The CDR3 DNA reads as TGTGCCATCTTACTAGCGAGGGAGCGGGATGACTACAATGAGCAGTTCTTC.

The chain recombines TRBV28 with TRBJ2-7; 10 bases fit TRBD2. The V and J ends lost 1 base and 7 bases, in that order; junction bases with no gene match: 7. The CDR3 covers 15 residues. CDR1 MDHEN and CDR2 SYDVKM come from the germline V gene. CDR3 in amino acids: CASSLSASGRWEQYF. The CDR3, as DNA: TGTGCCAGCAGTTTATCGGCTAGCGGGAGATGGGAGCAGTACTTC. Full variable domain (outside the CDR3, taken from reference TRBV28 and TRBJ2-7): DVKVTQSSRYLVKRTGEKVFLECVQDMDHENMFWYRQDPGLGLRLIYFSYDVKMKEKGDIPEGYSVSREKKERFSLILESASTNQTSMYLCASSLSASGRWEQYFGPGTRLTVT.

The rearrangement links TRBV29-1 to TRBJ2-5, with 7 nucleotides matching TRBD2. Germline-derived CDR1 and CDR2 are SQVTM and ANQGSEA. The CDR3 spans 12 residues. The ends lost 4 bases at V and 2 bases at J; junction bases unmatched: 1. CDR3 sequence: CSVAGGQETQYF. DNA of the CDR3: TGCAGCGTTGCCGGGGGGCAAGAGACCCAGTACTTC.

This clone was detected only a few times. The CDR3 sequence is CATSDGQGSNQPQHF. Here the CDR3 DNA reads TGTGCCACCAGTGATGGACAGGGTAGTAATCAGCCCCAGCATTTT. The chain combines TRBV24-1 with TRBJ1-5, with TRBD1 matching 8 bases. The CDR3 spans 15 residues. CDR1 and CDR2 (germline): KGHDR, SFDVKD. The V gene end was trimmed by 3 bases and the J gene end by 4 bases; junction bases not matched to a gene: 4.

CDR3 region: CASRGTSGSHEQFF. Here the CDR3 DNA reads TGTGCCAGCAGAGGGACTAGCGGGAGCCATGAGCAGTTCTTC. The chain uses TRBV2 and TRBJ2-1; 14 nucleotides align to TRBD2. Germline V gene lookup returns CDR1 SNHLY and CDR2 FYNNEI. The CDR3 is 14 amino acids. The junction had 3 bases not matched to a gene; V was cut back by 6 bases and J by 8 bases.

The CDR3 is CSALLLGGEQPQHF. The CDR3 DNA is TGCAGCGCCCTTTTATTGGGGGGCGAGCAGCCCCAGCATTTT. The chain employs TRBV29-1 and TRBJ1-5; possibly TRBD1 for D (6 bases). CDR3 size: 14 residues. V was shortened by 7 bases and J by 7 bases, with 20 bases between the two germline ends. Germline CDR1 reads SQVTM; CDR2 reads ANQGSEA.

The V call is TRBV24-1, the J call TRBJ2-2, with 8 bases fitting TRBD1. Germline V gene lookup returns CDR1 KGHDR and CDR2 SFDVKD. Trimming removed 4 bases from V and 3 bases from J; junction bases left unmatched: 6. CDR3 length: 16 amino acids. CDR3: CATSEYRTGYTGELFF. Here the CDR3 DNA reads TGTGCCACCAGTGAGTACCGGACAGGGTACACCGGGGAGCTGTTTTTT.